These T cell receptor beta chains were read from a single sample in a study of blood T cell repertoires in COVID-19. Assay used: immunoSEQ multiplex PCR; TCRdb lists only in-frame clones, some missing. This sample has roughly 370,000 clones, with approximately 87% found just once. The sequenced material came from PBMCs or T cells enriched from blood (not recorded which). The receptors shown here come from a woman aged 50 to 60 who had recovered from COVID-19. The CDR3 runs from the conserved cysteine through the conserved F or W. D genes are given only for firm matches. A row's size may be missing; if present it is once, few, many or a size class.

CDR3 protein: CASGYRELGNEQFF; CDR3 DNA: TGTGCCAGCGGGTACAGGGAGTTAGGGAATGAGCAGTTCTTC; J gene: TRBJ2-1; V gene: TRBV27; D gene: .; clone size: .
CDR3 protein: CASSFRTGETGELFF; CDR3 DNA: TGCGCCAGCAGCTTCAGGACAGGGGAAACCGGGGAGCTGTTTTTT; J gene: TRBJ2-2; V gene: TRBV5-1; D gene: TRBD1; clone size: .
CDR3 protein: CAWSSDSSYNEQFF; CDR3 DNA: TGTGCCTGGAGTTCCGACAGCTCCTACAATGAGCAGTTCTTC; J gene: TRBJ2-1; V gene: TRBV30; D gene: .; clone size: .
CDR3 protein: CASSFDSSVDQPQHF; CDR3 DNA: TGTGCCAGCAGCTTCGACAGTTCGGTGGATCAGCCCCAGCATTTT; J gene: TRBJ1-5; V gene: TRBV7-9; D gene: .; clone size: .
CDR3 protein: CASSSRPTGMNSYEQYF; CDR3 DNA: TGTGCCAGCAGCTCCAGACCTACAGGGATGAACTCCTACGAGCAGTACTTC; J gene: TRBJ2-7; V gene: TRBV7-2; D gene: .; clone size: .
CDR3 protein: CASSYPQGSLDYGYTF; CDR3 DNA: TGTGCCAGCAGTTACCCCCAGGGATCGTTGGACTATGGCTACACCTTC; J gene: TRBJ1-2; V gene: TRBV6-2/TRBV6-3; D gene: .; clone size: .
CDR3 protein: CASSEAPESDNYTGELFF; CDR3 DNA: TGTGCCAGCAGTGAAGCGCCCGAGTCGGACAACTACACCGGGGAGCTGTTTTTT; J gene: TRBJ2-2; V gene: TRBV6-1; D gene: .; clone size: .
CDR3 protein: CASSFKDRLRPYEQYF; CDR3 DNA: TGTGCCAGCAGTTTTAAAGACAGGTTACGGCCCTACGAGCAGTACTTC; J gene: TRBJ2-7; V gene: TRBV2; D gene: .; clone size: .
CDR3 protein: CASSQISGGPLEQETQYF; CDR3 DNA: TGTGCCAGCAGCCAGATTAGCGGGGGACCCTTAGAACAAGAGACCCAGTACTTC; J gene: TRBJ2-5; V gene: TRBV3-1/TRBV3-2; D gene: TRBD2; clone size: .
CDR3 protein: CASSEDGGYGYTF; CDR3 DNA: TGTGCCAGCAGTGAAGATGGCGGGTATGGCTACACCTTC; J gene: TRBJ1-2; V gene: TRBV6-1; D gene: .; clone size: .
CDR3 protein: CASTKTGFLYRGYTF; CDR3 DNA: TGTGCCAGTACAAAGACAGGATTCCTTTATAGGGGCTACACCTTC; J gene: TRBJ1-2; V gene: TRBV28; D gene: .; clone size: .
CDR3 protein: CASSQDPQQNMNTGELFF; CDR3 DNA: TGCGCCAGCAGCCAAGATCCACAGCAGAACATGAACACCGGGGAGCTGTTTTTT; J gene: TRBJ2-2; V gene: TRBV4-1; D gene: .; clone size: medium-sized
CDR3 protein: CASSFPDRGLRGQETQYF; CDR3 DNA: TGTGCCAGCAGCTTCCCGGACAGGGGATTAAGGGGCCAAGAGACCCAGTACTTC; J gene: TRBJ2-5; V gene: TRBV7-9; D gene: TRBD1; clone size: .
CDR3 protein: CASSLLTGTEDYEQYF; CDR3 DNA: TGCGCCAGCAGCCTCCTCACCGGGACAGAGGATTACGAGCAGTACTTC; J gene: TRBJ2-7; V gene: TRBV4-1; D gene: TRBD1; clone size: .
CDR3 protein: CARSIGTGAYSETQYF; CDR3 DNA: TGTGCCAGAAGCATCGGGACAGGGGCATATTCGGAGACCCAGTACTTC; J gene: TRBJ2-5; V gene: TRBV5-3; D gene: TRBD1; clone size: once
CDR3 protein: CASSLTGDYGYTF; CDR3 DNA: TGCGCCAGCAGCTTGACAGGGGATTATGGCTACACCTTC; J gene: TRBJ1-2; V gene: TRBV5-1; D gene: TRBD1; clone size: .
CDR3 protein: CASSLDRGISYEQYF; CDR3 DNA: TGTGCCAGCAGTCTCGACAGGGGTATATCCTACGAGCAGTACTTC; J gene: TRBJ2-7; V gene: TRBV6-5; D gene: TRBD1; clone size: .
CDR3 protein: CASSPDGHNGYTF; CDR3 DNA: TGTGCCAGCAGTCCGGACGGACACAATGGCTACACCTTC; J gene: TRBJ1-2; V gene: TRBV27; D gene: .; clone size: .
CDR3 protein: CASSPSPGNTEAFF; CDR3 DNA: TGTGCCAGCAGTCCGTCCCCGGGGAACACTGAAGCTTTCTTT; J gene: TRBJ1-1; V gene: TRBV3-1/TRBV3-2; D gene: .; clone size: .
CDR3 protein: CASSQDGGPVYYGYTF; CDR3 DNA: TGTGCCAGCAGCCAAGATGGTGGTCCGGTTTACTATGGCTACACCTTC; J gene: TRBJ1-2; V gene: TRBV14; D gene: .; clone size: .
CDR3 protein: CASSEGAGQYYGYTF; CDR3 DNA: TGTGCCAGCAGTGAAGGCGCGGGGCAGTACTATGGCTACACCTTC; J gene: TRBJ1-2; V gene: TRBV6-1; D gene: .; clone size: .
CDR3 protein: CASSLTGPYGYTF; CDR3 DNA: TGTGCCAGCAGTCTGACAGGGCCCTATGGCTACACCTTC; J gene: TRBJ1-2; V gene: TRBV28; D gene: TRBD1; clone size: .
CDR3 protein: CASSPRDSTYNEQFF; CDR3 DNA: TGTGCCAGCAGCCCGCGGGACAGCACCTACAATGAGCAGTTCTTC; J gene: TRBJ2-1; V gene: TRBV7-3; D gene: .; clone size: .
CDR3 protein: CASSKDSYGYTF; CDR3 DNA: TGTGCCAGCAGCAAGGACAGCTATGGCTACACCTTC; J gene: TRBJ1-2; V gene: TRBV5-4; D gene: .; clone size: .
CDR3 protein: CASSIRVGDRRNEQFF; CDR3 DNA: TGTGCCAGTAGTATTAGGGTCGGCGACAGACGGAATGAGCAGTTCTTC; J gene: TRBJ2-1; V gene: TRBV19; D gene: .; clone size: .
CDR3 protein: CASAGVGVSTQYF; CDR3 DNA: TGTGCCAGTGCCGGGGTCGGCGTGAGTACGCAGTATTTT; J gene: TRBJ2-3; V gene: TRBV19; D gene: .; clone size: .
CDR3 protein: CASSSGGMDTGELFF; CDR3 DNA: TGCGCCAGCAGCTCAGGGGGTATGGACACCGGGGAGCTGTTTTTT; J gene: TRBJ2-2; V gene: TRBV5-1; D gene: TRBD1; clone size: .
CDR3 protein: CASSLGGGRRNTEAFF; CDR3 DNA: TGTGCCAGCAGCTTAGGAGGGGGAAGAAGGAACACTGAAGCTTTCTTT; J gene: TRBJ1-1; V gene: TRBV7-9; D gene: .; clone size: .
CDR3 protein: CASSLEGADTGELFF; CDR3 DNA: TGTGCCAGCAGTTTAGAGGGGGCGGACACCGGGGAGCTGTTTTTT; J gene: TRBJ2-2; V gene: TRBV27; D gene: TRBD1; clone size: .
CDR3 protein: CASSLQGGGNQPQHF; CDR3 DNA: TGTGCCAGCAGCTTACAAGGGGGGGGCAATCAGCCCCAGCATTTT; J gene: TRBJ1-5; V gene: TRBV7-9; D gene: .; clone size: .
CDR3 protein: CASSFLRGSGYTF; CDR3 DNA: TGTGCCAGCAGTTTCCTTCGGGGGTCTGGCTACACCTTC; J gene: TRBJ1-2; V gene: TRBV12-3/TRBV12-4; D gene: .; clone size: .
CDR3 protein: CASSPDRGWQQPQHF; CDR3 DNA: TGTGCCAGCAGTCCGGACAGGGGATGGCAGCAGCCCCAGCATTTT; J gene: TRBJ1-5; V gene: TRBV2; D gene: TRBD1; clone size: .
CDR3 protein: CASSPRDSRNQPQHF; CDR3 DNA: TGTGCCAGTAGCCCACGGGACTCTCGGAATCAGCCCCAGCATTTT; J gene: TRBJ1-5; V gene: TRBV19; D gene: .; clone size: .
CDR3 protein: CASSEGGRGLPYGYTF; CDR3 DNA: TGTGCCAGCAGTGAGGGGGGAAGGGGGCTTCCTTATGGCTACACCTTC; J gene: TRBJ1-2; V gene: TRBV2; D gene: TRBD1; clone size: .
CDR3 protein: CASSYNSPGANVLTF; CDR3 DNA: TGTGCCAGCAGTTACAACAGTCCTGGGGCCAACGTCCTGACTTTC; J gene: TRBJ2-6; V gene: TRBV6-5; D gene: .; clone size: .
CDR3 protein: CASSEPLGAGGPDTQYF; CDR3 DNA: TGTGCCAGCAGCGAGCCACTGGGAGCGGGGGGGCCAGATACGCAGTATTTT; J gene: TRBJ2-3; V gene: TRBV9; D gene: TRBD2; clone size: .
CDR3 protein: CASSLNSGGGRSSYNEQFF; CDR3 DNA: TGTGCCAGCAGCTTAAATTCCGGGGGGGGCCGTAGCTCCTACAATGAGCAGTTCTTC; J gene: TRBJ2-1; V gene: TRBV11-2; D gene: TRBD2; clone size: .
CDR3 protein: CASSETRDSPLHF; CDR3 DNA: TGTGCCAGCAGTGAAACGAGGGATTCACCCCTCCACTTT; J gene: TRBJ1-6; V gene: TRBV6-4; D gene: .; clone size: .
CDR3 protein: CASRLRQGGGQPQHF; CDR3 DNA: TGTGCCAGCAGACTCCGACAGGGCGGGGGGCAGCCCCAGCATTTT; J gene: TRBJ1-5; V gene: TRBV28; D gene: TRBD1; clone size: few
CDR3 protein: CASRTGQGNPTISGNTIYF; CDR3 DNA: TGTGCCAGCAGAACAGGACAGGGGAACCCCACAATCTCTGGAAACACCATATATTTT; J gene: TRBJ1-3; V gene: TRBV2; D gene: TRBD1; clone size: .
CDR3 protein: CASSQNGGGAYNEQFF; CDR3 DNA: TGTGCCAGCAGCCAGAATGGCGGGGGGGCCTACAATGAGCAGTTCTTC; J gene: TRBJ2-1; V gene: TRBV3-1/TRBV3-2; D gene: TRBD2; clone size: .
CDR3 protein: CASSPGQGVGTEAFF; CDR3 DNA: TGCGCCAGCAGCCCCGGCCAGGGGGTGGGGACTGAAGCTTTCTTT; J gene: TRBJ1-1; V gene: TRBV4-1; D gene: TRBD1; clone size: .
CDR3 protein: CASSGQADLAKNIQYF; CDR3 DNA: TGTGCCAGCAGTGGACAGGCCGACCTAGCCAAAAACATTCAGTACTTC; J gene: TRBJ2-4; V gene: TRBV2; D gene: .; clone size: once
CDR3 protein: CATSTGTVYTGELFF; CDR3 DNA: TGTGCCACCTCGACCGGGACAGTCTACACCGGGGAGCTGTTTTTT; J gene: TRBJ2-2; V gene: TRBV11-1; D gene: TRBD1; clone size: .
CDR3 protein: CASIGVGLWAFF; CDR3 DNA: TGTGCCAGCATAGGGGTCGGCCTTTGGGCTTTCTTT; J gene: TRBJ1-1; V gene: TRBV2; D gene: .; clone size: .
CDR3 protein: CASGPGLAGIQETQYF; CDR3 DNA: TGTGCTAGTGGTCCCGGACTAGCGGGGATACAAGAGACCCAGTACTTC; J gene: TRBJ2-5; V gene: TRBV12-5; D gene: TRBD2; clone size: .
CDR3 protein: CASSSGQGGNYGYTF; CDR3 DNA: TGTGCCAGCAGCTCGGGACAGGGGGGAAACTATGGCTACACCTTC; J gene: TRBJ1-2; V gene: TRBV5-5; D gene: TRBD1; clone size: .
CDR3 protein: CASSSPTGLGNSPLHF; CDR3 DNA: TGTGCCAGCAGTTCCCCAACAGGTCTGGGGAATTCACCCCTCCACTTT; J gene: TRBJ1-6; V gene: TRBV28; D gene: .; clone size: .
CDR3 protein: CASSKVGAYNSPLHF; CDR3 DNA: TGTGCCAGCAGCAAAGTAGGAGCCTATAATTCACCCCTCCACTTT; J gene: TRBJ1-6; V gene: TRBV21-1; D gene: .; clone size: .
CDR3 protein: CASGRPGQDNEKLFF; CDR3 DNA: TGTGCCAGCGGGAGACCGGGACAGGATAATGAAAAACTGTTTTTT; J gene: TRBJ1-4; V gene: TRBV28; D gene: TRBD1; clone size: few
CDR3 protein: CASSELAGSNEQYF; CDR3 DNA: TGTGCCAGCTCAGAACTAGCGGGGTCTAACGAGCAGTACTTC; J gene: TRBJ2-7; V gene: TRBV18; D gene: TRBD2; clone size: many
CDR3 protein: CSVAGTSGAPTDTQYF; CDR3 DNA: TGCAGCGTTGCAGGGACTAGCGGGGCCCCCACAGATACGCAGTATTTT; J gene: TRBJ2-3; V gene: TRBV29-1; D gene: TRBD2; clone size: .
CDR3 protein: CASRLTGGQNYGYTF; CDR3 DNA: TGTGCCAGCAGACTTACCGGGGGACAGAACTATGGCTACACCTTC; J gene: TRBJ1-2; V gene: TRBV28; D gene: TRBD1; clone size: few